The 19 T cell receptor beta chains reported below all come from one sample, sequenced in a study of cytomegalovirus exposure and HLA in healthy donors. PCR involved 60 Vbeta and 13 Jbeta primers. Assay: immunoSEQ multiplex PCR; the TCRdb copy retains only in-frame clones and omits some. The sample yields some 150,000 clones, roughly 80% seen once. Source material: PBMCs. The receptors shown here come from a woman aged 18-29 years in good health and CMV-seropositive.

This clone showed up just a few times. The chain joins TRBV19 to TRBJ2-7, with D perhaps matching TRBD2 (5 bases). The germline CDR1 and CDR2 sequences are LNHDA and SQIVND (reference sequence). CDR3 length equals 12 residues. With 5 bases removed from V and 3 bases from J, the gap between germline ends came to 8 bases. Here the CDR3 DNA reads TGTGCCAGTAGTGCCGGGGTCTACGAGCAGTACTTC. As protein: CASSAGVYEQYF.

The CDR3, as DNA: TGTGCCAGCAGCGCCCAAAGGGGGTTGAATGAGCAGTTCTTC. Translating it yields CASSAQRGLNEQFF. The chain carries TRBV7-2 and TRBJ2-1, with a tentative D call TRBD1 (6 bases). The CDR3 extends over 14 amino acids. Trimming pared 5 bases from V and 7 bases from J, leaving 15 bases between. Per the germline V gene, CDR1 is SGHTA and CDR2 is FQGNSA.

The CDR3 spells CASSFERENTIYF. CDR3 in DNA: TGTGCCAGCAGCTTTGAGAGGGAAAACACCATATATTTT. The genes are TRBV7-2 and TRBJ1-3; no reliable D call. The CDR3 loop spans 13 amino acids. With 3 bases removed from V and 6 bases from J, the gap between germline ends came to 9 bases. Germline V CDR1 and CDR2: SGHTA, FQGNSA.

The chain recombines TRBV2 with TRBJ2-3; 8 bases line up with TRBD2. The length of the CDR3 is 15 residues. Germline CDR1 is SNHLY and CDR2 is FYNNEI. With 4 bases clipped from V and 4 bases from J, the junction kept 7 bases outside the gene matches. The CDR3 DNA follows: TGTGCCAGCAGTGCGTTAGCGGGGAACGCAGATACGCAGTATTTT. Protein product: CASSALAGNADTQYF.

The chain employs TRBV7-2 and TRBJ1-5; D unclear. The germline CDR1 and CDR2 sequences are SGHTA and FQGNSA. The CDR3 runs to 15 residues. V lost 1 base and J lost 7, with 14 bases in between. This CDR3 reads CASSLGAGVGQPQHF. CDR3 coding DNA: TGTGCCAGCAGCTTAGGGGCTGGCGTTGGGCAGCCCCAGCATTTT.

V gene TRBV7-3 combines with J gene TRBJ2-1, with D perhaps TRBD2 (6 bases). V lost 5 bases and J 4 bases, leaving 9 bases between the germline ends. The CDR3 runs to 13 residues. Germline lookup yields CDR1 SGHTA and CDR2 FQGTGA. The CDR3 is CASSMTSYNEQFF. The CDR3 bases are TGTGCCAGCAGCATGACTAGTTACAATGAGCAGTTCTTC.

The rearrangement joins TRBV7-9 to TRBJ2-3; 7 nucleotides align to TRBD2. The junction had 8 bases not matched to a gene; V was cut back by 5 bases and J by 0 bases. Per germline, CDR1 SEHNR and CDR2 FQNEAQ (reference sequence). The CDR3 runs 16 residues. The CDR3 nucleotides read TGTGCCAGCAGCCAGACAGCGGGGCCTAGCACAGATACGCAGTATTTT. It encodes CASSQTAGPSTDTQYF.

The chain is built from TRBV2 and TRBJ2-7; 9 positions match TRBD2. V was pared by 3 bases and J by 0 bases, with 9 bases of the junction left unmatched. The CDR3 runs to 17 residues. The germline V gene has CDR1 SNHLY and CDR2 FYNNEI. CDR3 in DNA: TGTGCCAGCAGTGATCCGCCGGTAGCGGGGGACTCCTACGAGCAGTACTTC. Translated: CASSDPPVAGDSYEQYF.

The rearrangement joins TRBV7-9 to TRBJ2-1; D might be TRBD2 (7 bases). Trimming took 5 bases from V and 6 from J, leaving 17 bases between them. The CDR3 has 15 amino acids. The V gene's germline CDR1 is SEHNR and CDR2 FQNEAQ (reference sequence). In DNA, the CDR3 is TGTGCCAGCAGCCGCCGGGTCGGGGGGCCCAATGAGCAGTTCTTC. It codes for CASSRRVGGPNEQFF.

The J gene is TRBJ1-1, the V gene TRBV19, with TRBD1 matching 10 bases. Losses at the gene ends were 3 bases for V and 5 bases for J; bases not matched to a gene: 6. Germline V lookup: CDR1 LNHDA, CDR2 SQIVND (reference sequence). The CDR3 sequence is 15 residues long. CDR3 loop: CASSMTGGLGTEAFF. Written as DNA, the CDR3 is TGTGCCAGTAGTATGACAGGGGGCCTTGGGACTGAAGCTTTCTTT.

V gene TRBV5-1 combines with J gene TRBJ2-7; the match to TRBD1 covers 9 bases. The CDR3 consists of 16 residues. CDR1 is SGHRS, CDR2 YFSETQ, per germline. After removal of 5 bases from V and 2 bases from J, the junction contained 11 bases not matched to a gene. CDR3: CASSPGTGSPTYEQYF. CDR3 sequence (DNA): TGCGCCAGCAGTCCCGGGACAGGGAGTCCCACCTACGAGCAGTACTTC.

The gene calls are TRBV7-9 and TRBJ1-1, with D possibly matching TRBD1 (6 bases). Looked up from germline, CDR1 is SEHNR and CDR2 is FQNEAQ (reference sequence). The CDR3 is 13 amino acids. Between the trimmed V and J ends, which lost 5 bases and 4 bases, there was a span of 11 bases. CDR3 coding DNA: TGTGCCAGCAGCGGAACACAGGGCACTGAAGCTTTCTTT. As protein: CASSGTQGTEAFF.

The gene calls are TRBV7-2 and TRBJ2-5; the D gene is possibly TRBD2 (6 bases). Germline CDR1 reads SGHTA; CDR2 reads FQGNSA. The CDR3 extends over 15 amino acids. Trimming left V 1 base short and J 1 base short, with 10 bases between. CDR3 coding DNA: TGTGCCAGCAGCTTAGGTGGGCGGGGCCAAGAGACCCAGTACTTC. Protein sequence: CASSLGGRGQETQYF.

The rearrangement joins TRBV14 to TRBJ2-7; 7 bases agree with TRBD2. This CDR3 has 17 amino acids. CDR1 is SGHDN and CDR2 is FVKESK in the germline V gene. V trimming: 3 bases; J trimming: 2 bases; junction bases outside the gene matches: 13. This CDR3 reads CASSQDPSGAYTYEQYF. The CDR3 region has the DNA TGTGCCAGCAGCCAGGACCCGAGCGGGGCCTATACCTACGAGCAGTACTTC. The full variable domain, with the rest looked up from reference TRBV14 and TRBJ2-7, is EAGVTQFPSHSVIEKGQTVTLRCDPISGHDNLYWYRRVMGKEIKFLLHFVKESKQDESGMPNNRFLAERTGGTYSTLKVQPAELEDSGVYFCASSQDPSGAYTYEQYFGPGTRLTVT.

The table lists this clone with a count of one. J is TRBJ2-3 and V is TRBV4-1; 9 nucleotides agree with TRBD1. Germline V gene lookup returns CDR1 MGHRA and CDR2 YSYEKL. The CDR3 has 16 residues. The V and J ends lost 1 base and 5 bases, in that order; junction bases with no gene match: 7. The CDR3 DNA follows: TGCGCCAGCAGCCAAGGGGACAGGGCCTCCGGAGATACGCAGTATTTT. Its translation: CASSQGDRASGDTQYF.

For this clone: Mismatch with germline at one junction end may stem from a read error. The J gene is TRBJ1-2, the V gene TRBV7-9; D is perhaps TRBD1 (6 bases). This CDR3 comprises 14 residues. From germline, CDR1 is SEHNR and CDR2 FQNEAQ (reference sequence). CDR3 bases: TGTTCCAGCACCACGGGGGGCCAGAACTATGGCTACACCTTC. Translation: CSSTTGGQNYGYTF.

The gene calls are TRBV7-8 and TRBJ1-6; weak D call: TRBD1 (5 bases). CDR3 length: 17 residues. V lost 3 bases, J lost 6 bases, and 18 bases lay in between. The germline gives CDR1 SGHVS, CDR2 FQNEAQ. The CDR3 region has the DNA TGTGCCAGCAGCTTGACAGAGTCGGCTTTTCGTAATTCACCCCTCCACTTT. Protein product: CASSLTESAFRNSPLHF.

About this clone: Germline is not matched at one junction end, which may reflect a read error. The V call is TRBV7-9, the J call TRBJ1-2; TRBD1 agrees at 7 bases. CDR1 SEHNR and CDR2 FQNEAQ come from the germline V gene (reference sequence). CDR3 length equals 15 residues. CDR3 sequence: CSSSFGTVRDKGYTF. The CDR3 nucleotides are TGTTCCAGCAGCTTCGGGACAGTTAGAGACAAGGGCTACACCTTC.

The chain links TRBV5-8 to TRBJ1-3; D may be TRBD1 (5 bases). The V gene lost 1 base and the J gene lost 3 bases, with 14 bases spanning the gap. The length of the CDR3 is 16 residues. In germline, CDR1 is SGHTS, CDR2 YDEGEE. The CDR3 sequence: CASSLRLSGFGNTIYF. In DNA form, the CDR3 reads TGTGCCAGCAGCTTGCGTTTGTCAGGGTTTGGAAACACCATATATTTT. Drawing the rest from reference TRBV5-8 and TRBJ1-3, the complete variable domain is EAGVTQSPTHLIKTRGQQATLRCSPISGHTSVYWYQQALGLGLQFLLWYDEGEERNRGNFPPRFSGRQFPNYSSELNVNALELEDSALYLCASSLRLSGFGNTIYFGEGSWLTVV.